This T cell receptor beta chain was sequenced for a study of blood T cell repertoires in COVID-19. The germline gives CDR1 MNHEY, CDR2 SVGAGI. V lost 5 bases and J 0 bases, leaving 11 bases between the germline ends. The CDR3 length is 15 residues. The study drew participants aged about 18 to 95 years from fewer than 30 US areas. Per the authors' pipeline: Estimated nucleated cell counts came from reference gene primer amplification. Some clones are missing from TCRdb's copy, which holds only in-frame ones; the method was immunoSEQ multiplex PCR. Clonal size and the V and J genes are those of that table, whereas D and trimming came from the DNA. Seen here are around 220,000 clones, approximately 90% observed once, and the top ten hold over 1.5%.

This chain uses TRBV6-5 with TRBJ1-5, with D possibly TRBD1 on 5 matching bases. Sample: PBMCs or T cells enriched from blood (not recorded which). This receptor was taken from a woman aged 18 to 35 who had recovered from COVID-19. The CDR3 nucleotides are TGTGCCAGCAGTCCGACAGACCTTAGCAATCAGCCCCAGCATTTT. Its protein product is CASSPTDLSNQPQHF.